The 30 T cell receptor beta chains below come from one sample, sequenced in a study of cytomegalovirus exposure and HLA in healthy donors. Researchers ran the PCR with 60 Vbeta and 13 Jbeta primers. Assay: immunoSEQ multiplex PCR; the TCRdb copy retains only in-frame clones and omits some. Of about 210,000 clones listed, around 83% are singletons. Sequencing was performed on PBMCs. These receptors originate from a woman in her 50s in good health and CMV-seropositive.

The chain carries TRBV5-1 and TRBJ1-1, with TRBD1 as a possible D gene (6 bases). The CDR3 contains 14 residues. V lost 7 bases, J lost 5 bases, and 18 bases lay in between. CDR1 and CDR2 from the germline V gene are SGHRS and YFSETQ. The CDR3 reads CASSGGGGKTEAFF. CDR3 DNA sequence: TGCGCCAGCTCCGGGGGGGGCGGAAAAACTGAAGCTTTCTTT.

This chain connects TRBV27 to TRBJ1-1, with 10 bases lining up with TRBD1. This CDR3 is built from 16 residues. V was clipped by 4 bases and J by 4 bases; unmatched bases: 9. CDR1 and CDR2 (germline): MNHEY, SMNVEV (reference sequence). CDR3 loop: CASSSYTGTGATEAFF. The CDR3 region has the DNA TGTGCCAGCAGTTCATACACCGGGACAGGGGCCACTGAAGCTTTCTTT.

A word on this clone: The sample contains more than one DNA sequence encoding this CDR3. The chain uses TRBV20-1 and TRBJ2-3; D may be TRBD2 (6 bases). Germline CDR1 and CDR2: DFQATT and SNEGSKA (reference sequence). The V gene lost 6 bases and the J gene lost 6 bases, with 10 bases spanning the gap. The length of the CDR3 is 11 residues. This CDR3 reads CSAPRGDTQYF. CDR3 DNA sequence: TGCAGTGCCCCCCGGGGGGATACGCAGTATTTT.

The chain joins TRBV5-4 to TRBJ2-5; TRBD1 matches at 7 bases. From germline, CDR1 is SGHNT and CDR2 YYREEE (reference sequence). The CDR3 is made up of 14 amino acids. V was clipped by 2 bases and J by 3 bases; unmatched bases: 4. The chain's CDR3 is CASSLLGQEETQYF. CDR3 nucleotide sequence: TGTGCCAGCAGCTTATTAGGACAGGAAGAGACCCAGTACTTC.

The chain employs TRBV6-5 and TRBJ1-6; perhaps TRBD1 as D (6 bases). V lost 0 bases to trimming and J lost 11 bases, with 14 bases between them. Germline values: CDR1 MNHEY, CDR2 SVGAGI. CDR3 length: 15 amino acids. The CDR3 coding sequence is TGTGCCAGCAGTTACTCGACTCTGGGGGCGACACCCCTCCACTTT. Protein sequence: CASSYSTLGATPLHF.

J is TRBJ2-7 and V is TRBV11-2, with 7 bases that match TRBD1. Trimming cost V 2 bases and J 2 bases; bases outside gene matches: 9. The CDR3 covers 16 residues. The germline CDR1 and CDR2 sequences are SGHAT and FQNNGV. The CDR3 spells CASSLTPGTEPYEQYF. The CDR3 nucleotides read TGTGCCAGCAGCTTAACCCCCGGGACAGAGCCCTACGAGCAGTACTTC.

Written as DNA, the CDR3 is TGTGCCAGCAGCCGGGACATAGTGAACACTGAAGCTTTCTTT. It specifies CASSRDIVNTEAFF. The rearrangement uses TRBV7-2 and TRBJ1-1; possibly TRBD1 for D (6 bases). CDR3 length: 14 amino acids. V was shortened by 5 bases and J by 0 bases, with 10 bases between the two germline ends. The V gene's germline CDR1 is SGHTA and CDR2 FQGNSA.

The genes are TRBV7-3 and TRBJ2-3; TRBD2 aligns across 9 bases. Germline values: CDR1 SGHTA, CDR2 FQGTGA. J lost 7 bases, V lost 2 bases, and 7 bases had no gene match. This CDR3 comprises 15 residues. The CDR3 loop is CASSLLAGGPNTQYF. The DNA for the CDR3 is TGTGCCAGCAGCTTACTGGCGGGGGGGCCTAATACGCAGTATTTT.

This sequence joins TRBV5-1 and TRBJ1-1, with a tentative D call TRBD1 (5 bases). This CDR3 is 14 amino acids long. With 3 bases removed from V and 0 bases from J, the gap between germline ends came to 9 bases. Germline-derived CDR1 and CDR2 are SGHRS and YFSETQ. In DNA, the CDR3 is TGCGCCAGCAGCTGGGGGGTCTTGAACACTGAAGCTTTCTTT. Translating gives CASSWGVLNTEAFF. The variable domain in full, completed from reference TRBV5-1 and TRBJ1-1, reads KAGVTQTPRYLIKTRGQQVTLSCSPISGHRSVSWYQQTPGQGLQFLFEYFSETQRNKGNFPGRFSGRQFSNSRSEMNVSTLELGDSALYLCASSWGVLNTEAFFGQGTRLTVV.

This chain uses TRBV29-1 with TRBJ2-1; 10 bases agree with TRBD1. Trimming cost V 5 bases and J 3 bases; bases outside gene matches: 7. The CDR3 covers 15 residues. Per the germline V gene, CDR1 is SQVTM and CDR2 is ANQGSEA. In DNA, the CDR3 is TGCAGCGTTACGGGCGGGACAGGGGACTACAATGAGCAGTTCTTC. It is translated as CSVTGGTGDYNEQFF.

The CDR3: CATSRGQGAGSYGYTF. CDR3 in DNA: TGTGCCACCAGCAGAGGACAGGGGGCAGGGAGCTATGGCTACACCTTC. This chain joins TRBV15 and TRBJ1-2, with 10 bases fitting TRBD1. Per the germline V gene, CDR1 is LNHNV and CDR2 is YYDKDF (reference sequence). This CDR3 has 16 amino acids. Germline trimming cut 1 base from V and 4 bases from J; bases unmatched to any gene: 6.

CDR3 nucleotide sequence: TGTGCCAGCAGCCAGGACAGGGAGACTGAAGCTTTCTTT. Its protein is CASSQDRETEAFF. V and J are TRBV6-5 and TRBJ1-1; TRBD1 aligns across 8 bases. CDR1 MNHEY and CDR2 SVGAGI come from the germline V gene. This CDR3 comprises 13 residues. The trim removed 6 bases at V and 5 bases at J, leaving 5 bases unmatched.

The table lists this clone with a count of one. V usage is TRBV28 and J usage is TRBJ1-1, with D possibly being TRBD1 (6 bases). V was clipped by 9 bases and J by 7 bases, with 21 bases between them. The CDR3 extends over 14 amino acids. Germline V gene sequence: CDR1 MDHEN, CDR2 SYDVKM. Written as DNA, the CDR3 is TGTGCCAGTTCCCAAAGCGGGGGGCGCGTTGAAGCTTTCTTT. It yields the protein CASSQSGGRVEAFF. The variable domain in full, with the rest retrieved from reference TRBV28 and TRBJ1-1, is DVKVTQSSRYLVKRTGEKVFLECVQDMDHENMFWYRQDPGLGLRLIYFSYDVKMKEKGDIPEGYSVSREKKERFSLILESASTNQTSMYLCASSQSGGRVEAFFGQGTRLTVV.

The rearrangement uses TRBV2 and TRBJ2-5; maybe TRBD2 (5 bases). Germline values: CDR1 SNHLY, CDR2 FYNNEI. The CDR3 runs 17 residues. Trimming removed 0 bases at V and 2 bases at J, with 16 bases between. The CDR3 loop reads CASSEALPQTGQETQYF. Here the CDR3 DNA reads TGTGCCAGCAGTGAAGCGCTTCCACAAACGGGGCAAGAGACCCAGTACTTC.

This clone appeared a few times. CDR3 coding DNA: TGTGCCAGCAGTGAAGGGTACAGGGTCTCTGGAAACACCATATATTTT. This encodes CASSEGYRVSGNTIYF. The genes are TRBV6-1 and TRBJ1-3; D perhaps matches TRBD1 (6 bases). With 1 base removed from V and 0 bases from J, the gap between germline ends came to 10 bases. This CDR3 contains 16 residues. In germline, CDR1 is MNHNS, CDR2 SASEGT.

A single count supports this clone. The chain carries TRBV6-5 and TRBJ2-1; D not resolved. This CDR3 has 14 residues. Germline values: CDR1 MNHEY, CDR2 SVGAGI. Trimming took 6 bases from V and 4 from J, leaving 13 bases between them. The CDR3 DNA is TGTGCCAGCAGACCCCTAGGAGCGTACAATGAGCAGTTCTTC. Its translation: CASRPLGAYNEQFF.

This clone was detected only once. This chain links TRBV7-8 with TRBJ2-5; D uncertain. The CDR3 sequence is 13 residues long. The germline gives CDR1 SGHVS, CDR2 FQNEAQ. The V end was cut by 1 base, the J end by 5 bases, with 8 bases between. The CDR3 DNA sequence: TGTGCCAGCAGCTTAGATTCTTCGGAGACCCAGTACTTC. Protein product: CASSLDSSETQYF.

This clone was recorded a few times. This chain joins TRBV14 and TRBJ1-2; a weak D match, TRBD1 (6 bases). With 0 bases removed from V and 4 bases from J, the gap between germline ends came to 9 bases. Germline loops: CDR1 SGHDN, CDR2 FVKESK. This CDR3 comprises 14 residues. CDR3 sequence: CASSQDRGGYGYTF. The CDR3 region has the DNA TGTGCCAGCAGCCAAGATAGAGGGGGCTATGGCTACACCTTC.

The chain uses TRBV6-6 and TRBJ2-2; D might be TRBD1 (5 bases). Germline V gene lookup returns CDR1 MNHNY and CDR2 SVGAGI (reference sequence). CDR3 length equals 15 residues. The V end lost 6 bases, the J end lost 6 bases, and 17 bases lay between the germline ends. CDR3 bases: TGTGCCAGCAGATACACACAGGTGGCCGCCGGGGAGCTGTTTTTT. Its protein product is CASRYTQVAAGELFF.

The chain employs TRBV5-1 and TRBJ1-6; TRBD1 matches at 7 bases. This CDR3 has 13 amino acids. Germline values: CDR1 SGHRS, CDR2 YFSETQ. After removal of 6 bases from V and 7 bases from J, the junction contained 4 bases not matched to a gene. CDR3 DNA: TGCGCCAGCACGTCGACAGGGAATTCACCCCTCCACTTT. The encoded protein is CASTSTGNSPLHF.

The gene calls are TRBV6-1 and TRBJ1-4; TRBD1 matches 10 bases. Losses at the gene ends were 7 bases for V and 8 bases for J; bases not matched to a gene: 7. Germline values: CDR1 MNHNS, CDR2 SASEGT. The CDR3 sequence is 14 residues long. The DNA for the CDR3 is TGTGCCAGCAAGTTAGGACAGGGGGGCGAAAAACTGTTTTTT. Encoded protein: CASKLGQGGEKLFF.

Only one count was recorded for this clone. CDR3 sequence reads: CASSSRSTTYNSPLHF. Here the CDR3 DNA reads TGCGCCAGCAGCTCTCGCTCAACAACCTATAATTCACCCCTCCACTTT. V gene TRBV5-1 combines with J gene TRBJ1-6; D uncertain. The CDR3 has 16 residues. Germline loops: CDR1 SGHRS, CDR2 YFSETQ. The V and J ends lost 3 bases and 2 bases respectively, with 12 bases between them.

The rearrangement uses TRBV15 and TRBJ1-4; possibly TRBD1 for D (5 bases). This CDR3 spans 13 amino acids. Germline-derived CDR1 and CDR2 are LNHNV and YYDKDF (reference sequence). The CDR3 reads CASRGKGGEKLFF. The CDR3 nucleotides read TGTGCGTCCCGGGGGAAGGGTGGGGAAAAACTGTTTTTT.

This rearrangement joins TRBV25-1 to TRBJ1-4; tentatively, D is TRBD1 (5 bases). Deletions cut 3 bases from V and 4 bases from J, with 12 bases between. CDR3 size: 15 residues. Germline CDR1 reads MGHDK; CDR2 reads SYGVNS. The CDR3 region is CASSDRVSNNEKLFF. CDR3 coding DNA: TGTGCCAGCAGTGACAGGGTCTCAAATAATGAAAAACTGTTTTTT.

This clone was observed a single time. V gene TRBV5-1 combines with J gene TRBJ2-1, with a weak D call TRBD1 (5 bases). The CDR3 loop spans 14 amino acids. Per the germline V gene, CDR1 is SGHRS and CDR2 is YFSETQ. With 5 bases removed from V and 4 bases from J, the gap between germline ends came to 13 bases. This CDR3 is CASRLDTGYNEQFF. CDR3 nucleotide sequence: TGCGCCAGCAGACTGGACACTGGGTACAATGAGCAGTTCTTC.

For this clone: The sample has other DNA sequences that encode this CDR3 too. The chain uses TRBV6-5 and TRBJ1-5, with D perhaps matching TRBD1 (5 bases). Per germline, CDR1 MNHEY and CDR2 SVGAGI. This CDR3 contains 14 residues. Trimming left V 2 bases short and J 4 bases short, with 9 bases between. The CDR3, as DNA: TGTGCCAGCAGTTACCTGGGGGGAAATCAGCCCCAGCATTTT. Its translation: CASSYLGGNQPQHF.

The chain is built from TRBV5-5 and TRBJ1-2; 8 bases are a match to TRBD1. J was trimmed by 5 bases and V by 4 bases; bases with no gene match: 10. Germline CDR1 is SGHKS and CDR2 is YYEKEE (reference sequence). This CDR3 has 15 residues. The CDR3 nucleotides are TGTGCCAGCAGCCCAATTCAGGGGGCGCGGTATGGCTACACCTTC. Its protein is CASSPIQGARYGYTF. Variable domain in full (rest from reference TRBV5-5 and TRBJ1-2): DAGVTQSPTHLIKTRGQQVTLRCSPISGHKSVSWYQQVLGQGPQFIFQYYEKEERGRGNFPDRFSARQFPNYSSELNVNALLLGDSALYLCASSPIQGARYGYTFGSGTRLTVV.

The chain carries TRBV5-1 and TRBJ1-2, with D tentatively TRBD1 (5 bases). Germline loops: CDR1 SGHRS, CDR2 YFSETQ. The V gene lost 3 bases and the J gene lost 7 bases, with 25 bases spanning the gap. This CDR3 has 17 residues. The CDR3: CASSSSSGAYQGSGYTF. CDR3 nucleotide sequence: TGCGCCAGCAGCTCGAGTTCTGGGGCCTACCAAGGTTCTGGCTACACCTTC.

This chain uses TRBV28 with TRBJ1-1; perhaps TRBD1 as D (6 bases). The CDR3 has 16 amino acids. V lost 5 bases and J lost 5, with 21 bases in between. CDR1 is MDHEN, CDR2 SYDVKM, per germline. The DNA of the CDR3 is TGTGCCAGCAGTCCCGGGGCAGGGGTGAGGTGGACTGAAGCTTTCTTT. Translation gives CASSPGAGVRWTEAFF.

The DNA for the CDR3 is TGCGCCAGCAGCCAGGTGAGAGGGTCTGAGCAGTTCTTC. This gives the protein CASSQVRGSEQFF. This chain connects TRBV4-3 to TRBJ2-1, with TRBD2 as a possible D gene (5 bases). Germline lookup yields CDR1 LGHNA and CDR2 YSLEER. CDR3 length: 13 amino acids. Trimming pared 3 bases from V and 9 bases from J, leaving 12 bases between.